Shown below are 5 T cell receptor beta chains from a single sample sequenced in a study of monozygotic twins with inflammatory bowel disease (dated by TCRdb to between 2018 and 2021). Library method: 5' RACE. The sequencing machine was an Illumina HiSeq 2500. After the reads were reprocessed by TCRdb, one entry was made per CDR3 protein sequence, with no DNA. The table for this sample lists roughly 160,000 distinct CDR3 sequences. The top ten clonotypes cover less than 7.5% of the sample. Sequenced: blood. The receptors were sampled from a human donor with ulcerative colitis or Crohn's disease, or a healthy co-twin of an affected twin (not recorded which).

V is TRBV12-3 or TRBV12-4 and J is TRBJ2-1; TCRdb's assignment of TRBD1 cannot be checked, as there is no DNA. The CDR3 extends over 13 amino acids. CDR3 region: CASSSWTDNEQFF.

The chain is built from TRBV5-1 and TRBJ2-7. Germline V lookup: CDR1 SGHRS, CDR2 YFSETQ. There are 15 residues in the CDR3. CDR3 residues: CASSLDGVNYYEQYF.

The chain carries TRBV3-1 and TRBJ1-1; the TCRdb D gene call, TRBD1, has no DNA to confirm it. The CDR3 is 13 amino acids. Germline assignment: CDR1 LGHDT and CDR2 YNNKEL (reference sequence). The CDR3 loop reads CASSQTENTEAFF. Looking up the rest from reference TRBV3-1 and TRBJ1-1 gives the full variable domain: DTAVSQTPKYLVTQMGNDKSIKCEQNLGHDTMYWYKQDSKKFLKIMFSYNNKELIINETVPNRFSPKSPDKAHLNLHINSLELGDSAVYFCASSQTENTEAFFGQGTRLTVV.

CDR3 sequence: CASSSRTESGETQYF. V gene TRBV5-1 combines with J gene TRBJ2-5; TCRdb returns TRBD2, unconfirmable since there is no DNA. CDR3 length: 15 residues. CDR1 and CDR2 (germline): SGHRS, YFSETQ.

The chain's CDR3 is CSASGSPGNYNEQFF. The chain links TRBV20-1 to TRBJ2-1; the D call from TCRdb, TRBD2, cannot be confirmed without DNA. This CDR3 has 15 residues. Germline loops: CDR1 DFQATT, CDR2 SNEGSKA (reference sequence).